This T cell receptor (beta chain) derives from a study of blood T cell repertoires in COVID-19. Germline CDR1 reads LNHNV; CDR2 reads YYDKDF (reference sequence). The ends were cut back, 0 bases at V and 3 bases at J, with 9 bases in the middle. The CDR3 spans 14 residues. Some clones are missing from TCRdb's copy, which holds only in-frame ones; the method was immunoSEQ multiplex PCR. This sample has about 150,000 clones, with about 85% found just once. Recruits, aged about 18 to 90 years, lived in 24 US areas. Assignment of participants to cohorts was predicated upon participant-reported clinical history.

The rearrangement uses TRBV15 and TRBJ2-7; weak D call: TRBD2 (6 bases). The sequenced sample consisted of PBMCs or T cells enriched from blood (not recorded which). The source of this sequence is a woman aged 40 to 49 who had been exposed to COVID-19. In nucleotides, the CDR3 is TGTGCCACCAGCAGAGATCGGGAGCGCTACGAGCAGTACTTC. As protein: CATSRDRERYEQYF.